This TCR beta chain was identified in a study of blood T cell repertoires in COVID-19 (TCRdb year 2020). In the study overall: Samples covering the acute and convalescent phases of COVID-19 were provided by collaborators in the United States, Italy and Spain. The sample metadata nearly always contained a de-identified subject ID, COVID-19 status, age in years and sex. The repertoires were released in a freely available public database intended as a resource for research on the immune response to SARS-CoV-2. Where available, HLA class I and class II types were obtained from metadata supplied by the sample provider rather than from assay-based typing. Deeply sampled blood TCRbeta repertoires from subjects exposed to, actively infected with, or recovered from COVID-19 were included in the dataset. Samples came from the ongoing ImmuneRACE study (first 160 participants) plus 1,254 subjects from 6 global collaborators. The material from the prospective study consisted of cDNA or gDNA derived from T cells, B-cell-depleted T cells, or PBMCs.

TCRbeta CDR3 regions were amplified from genomic DNA using the immunoSEQ Assay, a bias-controlled multiplex PCR. From the authors' description of their analysis: The number of nucleated cells in each sample was estimated by amplification of reference gene primers within the assay. To quantify the absolute abundance of each unique TCRbeta CDR3 rearrangement, sequence reads were collapsed and filtered. For each sample, productive Simpson clonality was calculated as the square root of Simpson's diversity index across productive rearrangements. TCRdb's version of the immuneACCESS table is confined to in-frame rearrangements and falls short of the full clone set. An unresolved V gene accounts for under half of the shortfall where checked; the remainder is of unknown origin. The DNA gave D and trimming, while V, J and clone size come from that table. In all, the sample holds about 55,000 clones, and roughly four fifths of those were seen once. In total, the top ten clones hold about 2% of the sample.

Note on this clone: The antigen it recognizes is unknown. There are no base qualities to consult, and no much larger clone falls within one base.

The germline V gene supplies CDR1 KGHSH and CDR2 LQKENI. Reading from cysteine to phenylalanine, the CDR3 counts 14 amino acids. The sequence is cut down to CDR3 DNA, 42 bases in frame from base 1. The V end gives up 3 bases and the J end 2 bases, leaving 4 bases in the junction not matched to a gene. Collaborating institutions collected whole blood in K2EDTA tubes following their own protocols. For TCRbeta analysis, collaborator samples were shipped as frozen whole blood, as isolated PBMCs, or as DNA extracted from either sample type. Overall study outcomes, separate from this receptor: The quantity of clinical and demographic metadata differed by source and by participant and was supplied without curation.

The V and J genes are TRBV18 and TRBJ2-7; 7 middle bases align to TRBD1. The clonotype comes from a woman in her sixties with acute or convalescent COVID-19. The sample consisted of peripheral blood. CDR3 reads: CASSPRQGPYEQYF. The bases read TGTGCCAGCTCACCTCGACAGGGACCCTACGAGCAGTACTTC.